Given below is one TCR beta chain in context. Trimming pared 4 bases from V and 5 bases from J, leaving 9 bases between. This CDR3 is built from 13 residues. The germline CDR1 and CDR2 sequences are WNHNN and SYGVQD (reference sequence). The data are from a study of cytomegalovirus exposure and HLA in healthy donors. The method was immunoSEQ multiplex PCR; TCRdb's version includes in-frame clones alone and lacks a portion of them. Of about 220,000 clones listed, about 91% are singletons. The chain carries TRBV10-1 and TRBJ2-1; D uncertain. The source material was PBMCs. The sequence was obtained from a woman aged 18 to 35 in good health and CMV-seronegative. CDR3 nucleotides: TGCGCCAGCAGTGGACGGAGACACAATGAGCAGTTCTTC. It is translated as CASSGRRHNEQFF.